These 5 T cell receptor beta chains were sequenced from one sample in a study of blood T cell repertoires in COVID-19 (dated by TCRdb to about 2020). The library was prepared using the immunoSEQ multiplex PCR assay. The source is immuneACCESS, and TCRdb retained only in-frame sequences with V and J called. Part of the clones is not carried over; for the studies checked, unresolved V genes explain less than half of this, and the remainder is unexplained. The sample profile shows 110,000 or so clones; more than 75% of them were found once. The leading ten clones occupy about 8.1% of the sample. Sequenced input: peripheral blood. The origin of the receptors is a woman aged 40 to 50 with acute or convalescent COVID-19.

In its sample, this clone was seen once. The rearrangement joins TRBV19 to TRBJ1-2, with D perhaps matching TRBD1 (5 bases). This CDR3 has 14 amino acids. The V gene lost 6 bases and the J gene lost 5 bases, with 16 bases spanning the gap. Germline V gene data show CDR1 as LNHDA and CDR2 as SQIVND (reference sequence). This CDR3 reads CASSGPGVRYGYTF. The CDR3 nucleotides are TGTGCCAGTAGCGGCCCGGGGGTTAGGTATGGCTACACCTTC.

With regard to this clone: In the same sample, other DNA sequences code for this CDR3. The rearrangement links TRBV2 to TRBJ1-5; no clear D. Trimming shortened V by 2 bases and J by 7 bases, and 9 bases separated the two germline ends. This CDR3 has 13 amino acids. Per the germline V gene, CDR1 is SNHLY and CDR2 is FYNNEI. The CDR3 protein is CASSELRGQPQHF. CDR3 in DNA: TGTGCCAGCAGTGAATTACGCGGCCAGCCCCAGCATTTT. Full variable domain (missing parts from reference TRBV2 and TRBJ1-5): EPEVTQTPSHQVTQMGQEVILRCVPISNHLYFYWYRQILGQKVEFLVSFYNNEISEKSEIFDDQFSVERPDGSNFTLKIRSTKLEDSAMYFCASSELRGQPQHFGDGTRLSIL.

This clone was seen a single time. The DNA of the CDR3 is TGTGCCAGCAGATTAACAGAGACAAACACCATATATTTT. Translated: CASRLTETNTIYF. The chain uses TRBV12-3 or TRBV12-4 and TRBJ1-3; D unclear. The CDR3 is made up of 13 amino acids. Trimming removed 6 bases at V and 6 bases at J, with 12 bases between.

The V and J genes are TRBV21-1 and TRBJ1-1; the table calls TRBD1, which could not be checked here. TRBV21-1 is annotated as a pseudogene. CDR3 size: 15 residues. The CDR3 nucleotides read TGTGCCAGCACTACCCCCCTGGGGGACAGGGGGCTCCCTTTCTTT. It codes for CASTTPLGDRGLPFF.

The J gene is TRBJ2-1, the V gene TRBV24-1; D remains ambiguous. The CDR3 totals 13 residues. CDR1 is KGHDR and CDR2 is SFDVKD in the germline V gene. V gave up 1 base and J gave up 6 bases, with 6 bases separating them. Here the CDR3 DNA reads TGTGCCACCAGTGATTTTCACAGCAATGAGCAGTTCTTC. This encodes CATSDFHSNEQFF.